The present entry profiles one T cell receptor (beta chain) with its context. Under the authors' procedure: Cell counts per sample came from amplifying reference gene primers. This table comes from immunoSEQ multiplex PCR, and its TCRdb copy is limited to in-frame clones, with some not included. For V, J and clone size, that table is used; D and trimming come from the DNA. The sample holds under 130,000 clones, roughly 81% seen once. This entry belongs to a study of blood T cell repertoires in COVID-19. This CDR3 contains 12 residues. Germline V gene sequence: CDR1 SGHAT, CDR2 FQNNGV. V lost 5 bases and J lost 4, with 9 bases in between.

This TCR was recovered from a woman between 70 and 85 years old with acute or convalescent COVID-19. V is TRBV11-2 and J is TRBJ2-7; the D gene is possibly TRBD2 (5 bases). The sample comprised peripheral blood. The CDR3 reads CASSQPGYEQYF. The CDR3 DNA sequence: TGTGCCAGCAGCCAACCGGGGTACGAGCAGTACTTC.